This is a list of T cell receptor beta chains from one sample in a study of glioma-infiltrating T cells after dendritic cell vaccination. Clones were sequenced by immunoSEQ multiplex PCR, and TCRdb holds only the in-frame ones, with some missing. The sample holds 55,000 to 75,000 clones, about four fifths seen once. The sequencing here drew on blood, taken after dendritic cell vaccination. These TCRs come from a human donor with glioblastoma. The CDR3 runs from the conserved cysteine through the conserved F or W. D genes are given only for firm matches. Clone size is given for some rows only: seen once, a few or many times, or a class if the clone is expanded.

>TRBJ2-1|-|-|TRBV10-1
CASSERRVGEQFF
TGCGCCAGCAGTGAACGGAGGGTAGGTGAGCAGTTCTTC
>TRBJ2-7|-|-|TRBV5-5
CASSGGLRIYEQYF
TGTGCCAGCAGCGGTGGGCTCCGGATCTACGAGCAGTACTTC
>TRBJ2-1|few|-|TRBV30
CAWSPGYNEQFF
TGTGCCTGGAGTCCAGGCTACAATGAGCAGTTCTTC
>TRBJ1-4|-|TRBD1|TRBV6-6
CASSYRGSNEKLFF
TGTGCCAGCAGCTACAGGGGGAGTAATGAAAAACTGTTTTTT
>TRBJ1-6|-|TRBD1|TRBV7-2
CASRSRTGIDSPLHF
TGTGCCAGCAGATCTAGGACAGGGATTGATTCACCCCTCCACTTT
>TRBJ2-7|-|-|TRBV4-3
CASSQDPGDYEQYF
TGCGCCAGCAGCCAAGATCCAGGGGACTACGAGCAGTACTTC
>TRBJ1-1|-|TRBD1|TRBV5-1
CASSPVTGVNTEAFF
TGCGCCAGCAGCCCGGTTACAGGGGTCAACACTGAAGCTTTCTTT
>TRBJ2-2|once|-|TRBV4-2
CASSQNTGTVTGELFF
TGTGCCAGCAGCCAAAATACAGGGACGGTCACCGGGGAGCTGTTTTTT
>TRBJ1-3|few|-|TRBV5-1
CASSSQGTGNTIYF
TGCGCCAGCAGCTCCCAGGGAACTGGAAACACCATATATTTT
>TRBJ1-2|-|TRBD1|TRBV29-1
CSVDRSFRDRGPPLYGYTF
TGCAGCGTTGACCGGTCGTTCCGGGACAGGGGGCCCCCCCTTTATGGCTACACCTTC
>TRBJ1-2|-|-|TRBV7-9
CASSPQGVYGYTF
TGTGCCAGCAGCCCACAGGGAGTGTATGGCTACACCTTC
>TRBJ1-2|-|TRBD1|TRBV19
CASTLNGQVYGYTF
TGTGCCAGTACCTTGAATGGACAGGTCTATGGCTACACCTTC
>TRBJ2-5|once|-|TRBV6-5
CASSYSWPETQYF
TGTGCCAGCAGTTACTCTTGGCCAGAGACCCAGTACTTC
>TRBJ2-4|-|TRBD1|TRBV6-5
CASSYSGTGGDIQYF
TGTGCCAGCAGTTACTCGGGGACAGGGGGGGACATTCAGTACTTC
>TRBJ1-6|-|TRBD1|TRBV7-8
CASSLGQGYAAPYNSPLHF
TGTGCCAGCAGCCTTGGACAGGGGTACGCGGCCCCGTATAATTCACCCCTCCACTTT
>TRBJ2-7|-|-|TRBV23-1
CASSPGIGTPRGEQYF
TGCGCCAGCAGTCCTGGTATTGGGACACCAAGGGGCGAGCAGTACTTC
>TRBJ1-1|few|TRBD1|TRBV6-6
CASSTGTEKNTEAFF
TGTGCCAGCAGTACCGGGACAGAAAAGAACACTGAAGCTTTCTTT
>TRBJ2-7|-|TRBD2|TRBV10-2
CASWTSGTYEQYF
TGCGCCAGTTGGACTAGCGGGACCTACGAGCAGTACTTC
>TRBJ1-2|once|-|TRBV7-8
CASSLRSLGGYTF
TGTGCCAGCAGCTTGAGGTCTCTTGGTGGCTACACCTTC
>TRBJ2-1|-|TRBD1|TRBV5-6
CASRTGGSYNEQFF
TGTGCCAGCAGGACAGGGGGCTCCTACAATGAGCAGTTCTTC
>TRBJ2-7|-|-|TRBV28
CASSQPQGDDEQYF
TGTGCCAGCAGCCAACCTCAGGGTGACGACGAGCAGTACTTC
>TRBJ1-5|-|TRBD1|TRBV30
CAWSNGPTTGGYNQPQHF
TGTGCCTGGAGTAACGGGCCTACGACAGGGGGGTACAATCAGCCCCAGCATTTT
>TRBJ2-2|-|TRBD2|TRBV11-3
CASSTGTSGNTGELFF
TGTGCCAGCAGCACCGGGACTAGCGGGAACACCGGGGAGCTGTTTTTT
>TRBJ1-1|once|-|TRBV7-6
CASSLAGEDTEAFF
TGTGCCAGCAGCTTAGCGGGGGAGGACACTGAAGCTTTCTTT
>TRBJ1-5|-|TRBD1|TRBV27
CASSLFGQGSNQPQHF
TGTGCCAGCAGTTTATTCGGACAGGGCAGCAATCAGCCCCAGCATTTT
>TRBJ2-1|-|TRBD2|TRBV7-2
CASSLTSAPYNEQFF
TGTGCCAGCAGCTTAACTAGCGCGCCGTACAATGAGCAGTTCTTC
>TRBJ1-1|-|-|TRBV7-2
CASSFPGNTEAFF
TGTGCCAGCAGTTTCCCAGGGAACACTGAAGCTTTCTTT
>TRBJ2-6|once|-|TRBV30
CAWSRGRRLLAGANVLTF
TGTGCCTGGAGTAGGGGCAGGCGGCTTCTAGCTGGGGCCAACGTCCTGACTTTC
>TRBJ1-1|-|TRBD1|TRBV9
CASSVVPGTGYTEAFF
TGTGCCAGCAGCGTCGTCCCCGGGACAGGGTACACTGAAGCTTTCTTT
>TRBJ1-1|-|TRBD1|TRBV5-1
CASSSGTGAGTEAFF
TGCGCCAGCAGCTCCGGGACAGGGGCGGGCACTGAAGCTTTCTTT
>TRBJ2-5|once|-|TRBV7-6
CASSPYQETQYF
TGTGCCAGCAGCCCGTACCAAGAGACCCAGTACTTC
>TRBJ1-5|few|TRBD1|TRBV7-8
CASSTTGTGRTQPQHF
TGTGCCAGCAGCACCACCGGGACAGGGCGGACTCAGCCCCAGCATTTT
>TRBJ1-1|-|-|TRBV2
CASPGVNTEAFF
TGTGCCAGCCCAGGCGTAAACACTGAAGCTTTCTTT
>TRBJ1-1|few|TRBD1|TRBV6-6
CASSYSTGGDEAFF
TGTGCCAGCAGTTACTCCACAGGGGGCGATGAAGCTTTCTTT
>TRBJ2-7|few|TRBD2|TRBV6-1
CASSAYSGGPGEQYF
TGTGCCAGCAGTGCCTATAGCGGGGGGCCGGGTGAGCAGTACTTC
>TRBJ2-7|-|TRBD1|TRBV6-1
CASSTGQGTYEQYF
TGTGCCAGCAGTACGGGACAGGGGACGTACGAGCAGTACTTC
>TRBJ1-2|-|TRBD1|TRBV4-1
CASSQDRDRDLHF
TGCGCCAGCAGCCAAGATAGGGACAGGGATCTGCACTTC
>TRBJ2-3|-|TRBD2|TRBV29-1
CSVPASGGSTDTQYF
TGCAGCGTCCCGGCTAGCGGGGGGTCCACAGATACGCAGTATTTT
>TRBJ2-7|-|TRBD1|TRBV11-1
CASSSNRGQQYF
TGTGCCAGCAGCTCAAACAGGGGGCAGCAGTACTTC
>TRBJ2-1|-|TRBD2|TRBV7-2
CASSSLAGVYNEQFF
TGTGCCAGCAGCTCACTAGCGGGGGTATACAATGAGCAGTTCTTC
>TRBJ1-5|-|-|TRBV5-6
CASRAHGLSNQPQHF
TGTGCCAGCAGAGCGCACGGCCTTAGCAATCAGCCCCAGCATTTT
>TRBJ2-3|once|-|TRBV9
CASSVEVGGTDTQYF
TGTGCCAGCAGCGTAGAGGTAGGGGGCACAGATACGCAGTATTTT
>TRBJ1-3|-|-|TRBV10-3
CAISPPDSSGNTIYF
TGTGCCATCAGCCCCCCGGACAGCTCTGGAAACACCATATATTTT
>TRBJ1-3|-|TRBD1|TRBV4-2
CASSPDKTGFWNTIYF
TGTGCCAGCAGCCCCGACAAGACAGGGTTCTGGAACACCATATATTTT
>TRBJ1-5|-|TRBD1|TRBV5-1
CASSLYPDREGNQPQHF
TGCGCCAGCAGCTTGTATCCCGACAGGGAAGGCAATCAGCCCCAGCATTTT
>TRBJ2-7|-|TRBD2|TRBV5-1
CASSLSGTNSYEQYF
TGCGCCAGCAGCTTGTCCGGGACTAACTCCTACGAGCAGTACTTC
>TRBJ2-1|-|-|TRBV12-5
CASGNNAGATIEQFF
TGTGCTAGTGGCAATAACGCGGGGGCCACCATTGAGCAGTTCTTC
>TRBJ1-4|-|-|TRBV4-1
CASMRALRHNEKLFF
TGCGCCAGCATGCGGGCCCTCAGACATAATGAAAAACTGTTTTTT
>TRBJ2-1|-|TRBD2|TRBV4-1
CASSQVSLAGGNNEQFF
TGCGCCAGCAGCCAAGTGTCCCTAGCGGGGGGGAACAATGAGCAGTTCTTC
>TRBJ2-5|-|TRBD1|TRBV9
CASSARDSQETQYF
TGTGCCAGCAGCGCCAGGGACAGTCAAGAGACCCAGTACTTC
>TRBJ2-2|-|TRBD1|TRBV5-1
CASSATGGGNTGELFF
TGCGCCAGCAGCGCGACAGGGGGCGGGAACACCGGGGAGCTGTTTTTT
>TRBJ2-2|-|TRBD1|TRBV4-1
CASSQHIRGQGGTGELFF
TGCGCCAGCAGCCAACATATCAGGGGACAGGGAGGGACCGGGGAGCTGTTTTTT
>TRBJ1-1|once|-|TRBV27
CASSLLGGNTEAFF
TGTGCCAGCAGTTTATTAGGGGGAAACACTGAAGCTTTCTTT
>TRBJ2-2|-|-|TRBV11-3
CASSLVLQGSSGELFF
TGTGCCAGCAGCTTAGTTTTGCAGGGGAGCTCCGGGGAGCTGTTTTTT